A single TCR beta chain is shown here with its context. Its antigen is not known. The data stem from a study of cytomegalovirus exposure and HLA in healthy donors. The PCR ran on 60 Vbeta and 13 Jbeta primers. Per the original methods: Per a later analysis, the number of unique TCR beta chains was around 79 million, of which around 9.9 million were shared. The protocol was immunoSEQ multiplex PCR, while the TCRdb copy is restricted to in-frame clones and leaves out a portion. The V and J calls and clone size come from that table; D and trimming were worked out from the DNA. The top ten hold just over 50% of the sample, which has tens of thousands of clones, 75% to 85% seen once. This CDR3 has 15 amino acids. The germline V gene has CDR1 SEHNR and CDR2 FQNEAQ (reference sequence). V lost 5 bases and J 6 bases, leaving 17 bases between the germline ends. Whole-study findings and limits: Likely technical artifact: a cluster of highly shared sequence variants. In an earlier analysis, about 90% or about 30%: the productive usage of most TCR beta V segments. Analyzed later, association rates of TCRs varied across HLA loci, with DRB1 most and HLA-C fewest.

This chain links TRBV7-9 with TRBJ2-1; no clear D gene. The sequence derives from a middle-aged man in good health and CMV-seropositive. Source material: PBMCs. CDR3 amino acids: CASSVAIVVVNEQFF. The DNA of the CDR3 is TGTGCCAGCAGCGTCGCCATTGTAGTGGTCAATGAGCAGTTCTTC. Using reference TRBV7-9 and TRBJ2-1 for the parts outside the CDR3, the full variable domain is DTGVSQNPRHKITKRGQNVTFRCDPISEHNRLYWYRQTLGQGPEFLTYFQNEAQLEKSRLLSDRFSAERPKGSFSTLEIQRTEQGDSAMYLCASSVAIVVVNEQFFGPGTRLTVL.